The 5 T cell receptor beta chains presented below share a single source sample, sequenced in a study of CXCR3-negative and CXCR3-positive naive CD8 T cells. Points from the study as a whole: A higher hydrophobicity marked the TRB CDR3s of CXCR3-positive naive cells versus CXCR3-negative naive cells.

Antigen specificity for these receptors is unknown. The TRB cDNA libraries were prepared by 5' RACE with UMI labels. No DNA is given; TCRdb re-called the 5' RACE reads and lists each CDR3 protein once. Found here are fewer than 140,000 distinct CDR3 sequences; the top ten clones hold 0.38%. Sequencing was performed on naive CXCR3+ CD8+ T cells from blood. Subset: CD45RO-CCR7+CD27+CD95- naive CD8+ T cells expressing CXCR3 (TNR3+). The receptors come from a human donor in good health. Some clones in this sample may be carry-over from other donors' samples.

The CDR3 reads CSVTEPGTEATDTQYF. The chain has TRBV29-1 and TRBJ2-3; TCRdb designates TRBD1, a call that cannot be tested without DNA. In germline, CDR1 is SQVTM, CDR2 ANQGSEA. The CDR3 sequence is 16 residues long.

The genes are TRBV7-2 and TRBJ2-7; TCRdb outputs TRBD1, but without DNA this stays unchecked. The germline V gene encodes CDR1 SGHTA and CDR2 FQGNSA. The CDR3 loop spans 16 amino acids. The CDR3 is CASSLVAQASSYEQYF. Supplemented by reference TRBV7-2 and TRBJ2-7, the full variable domain reads GAGVSQSPSNKVTEKGKDVELRCDPISGHTALYWYRQSLGQGLEFLIYFQGNSAPDKSGLPSDRFSAERTGGSVSTLTIQRTQQEDSAVYLCASSLVAQASSYEQYFGPGTRLTVT.

The V call is TRBV7-6, the J call TRBJ2-3; TCRdb's D call, TRBD1, is unchecked because there is no DNA. Per germline, CDR1 SGHVS and CDR2 FNYEAQ. CDR3 length equals 13 residues. The CDR3 loop reads CASSAALTDTQYF.

The J gene is TRBJ1-1, the V gene TRBV7-9; TCRdb picks TRBD1, but there is no DNA to check that call. The CDR3 has 18 amino acids. Germline-derived CDR1 and CDR2 are SEHNR and FQNEAQ (reference sequence). The CDR3 here is CASSTRDRGSREDTEAFF.

The J gene is TRBJ2-7, the V gene TRBV6-5; TCRdb proposes TRBD1, but this gene call is untestable without DNA. This CDR3 contains 14 residues. Germline assignment: CDR1 MNHEY and CDR2 SVGAGI. This chain's CDR3 is CASSYSLGGYEQYF.